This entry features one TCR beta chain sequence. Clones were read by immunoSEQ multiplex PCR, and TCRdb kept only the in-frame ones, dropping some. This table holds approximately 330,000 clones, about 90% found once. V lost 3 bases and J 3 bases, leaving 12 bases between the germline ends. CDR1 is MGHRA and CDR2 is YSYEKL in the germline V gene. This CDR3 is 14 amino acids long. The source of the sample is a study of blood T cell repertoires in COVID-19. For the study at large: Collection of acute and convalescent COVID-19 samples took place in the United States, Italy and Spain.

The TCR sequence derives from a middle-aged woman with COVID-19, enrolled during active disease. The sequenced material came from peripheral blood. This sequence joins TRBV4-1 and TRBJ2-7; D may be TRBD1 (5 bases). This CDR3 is CASSQVGVSYEQYF. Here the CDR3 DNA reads TGCGCCAGCAGCCAGGTAGGGGTTAGCTACGAGCAGTACTTC.